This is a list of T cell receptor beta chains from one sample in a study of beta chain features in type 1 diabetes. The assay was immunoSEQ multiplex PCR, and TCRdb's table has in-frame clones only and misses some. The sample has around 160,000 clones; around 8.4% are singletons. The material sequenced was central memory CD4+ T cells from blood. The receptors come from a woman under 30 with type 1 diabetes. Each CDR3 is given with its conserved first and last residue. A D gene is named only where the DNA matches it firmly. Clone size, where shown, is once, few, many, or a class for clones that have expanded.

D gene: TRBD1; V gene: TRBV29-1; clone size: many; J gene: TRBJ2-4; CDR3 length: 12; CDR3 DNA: TGCAGCGTAGGGGGCTGGGAAAACATTCAGTACTTC; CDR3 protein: CSVGGWENIQYF
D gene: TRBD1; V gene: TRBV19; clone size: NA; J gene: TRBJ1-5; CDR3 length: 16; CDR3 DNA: TGTGCCAGTAGGGGACGGGACAGGGGGCTCGATCAGCCCCAGCATTTT; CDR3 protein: CASRGRDRGLDQPQHF
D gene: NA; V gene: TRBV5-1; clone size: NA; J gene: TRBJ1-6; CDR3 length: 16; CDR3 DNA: TGCGCCAGCAGCCAAGAACCTACAGGACATAATTCACCCCTCCACTTT; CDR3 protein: CASSQEPTGHNSPLHF
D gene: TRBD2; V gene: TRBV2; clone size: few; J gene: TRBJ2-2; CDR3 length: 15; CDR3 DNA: TGTGCCAGCAGAGGACTAGCGGGAGGCACCGGGGAGCTGTTTTTT; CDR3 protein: CASRGLAGGTGELFF
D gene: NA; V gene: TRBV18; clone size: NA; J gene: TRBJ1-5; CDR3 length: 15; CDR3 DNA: TGTGCCAGCTCAGCCGCTGGACAGACGTCTCAGCCCCAGCATTTT; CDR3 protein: CASSAAGQTSQPQHF
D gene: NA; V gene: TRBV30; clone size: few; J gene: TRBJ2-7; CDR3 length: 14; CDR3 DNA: TGTGCCTGGCGTCACCAGGGGGGCTCCTACGAGCAGTACTTC; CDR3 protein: CAWRHQGGSYEQYF
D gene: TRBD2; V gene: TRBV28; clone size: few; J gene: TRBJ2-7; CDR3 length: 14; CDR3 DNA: TGTGCCAGCAGTAGACTAGCGGGAGCCTACGAGCAGTACTTC; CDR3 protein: CASSRLAGAYEQYF
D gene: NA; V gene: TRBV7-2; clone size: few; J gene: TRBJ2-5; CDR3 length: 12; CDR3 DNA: TGTGCCAGCAGTCCCCTGAGGGAGACCCAGTACTTC; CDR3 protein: CASSPLRETQYF
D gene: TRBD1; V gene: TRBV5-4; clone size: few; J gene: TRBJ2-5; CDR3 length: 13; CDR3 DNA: TGTGCCAGCAGCCCAAGCAGGGGGGAGACCCAGTACTTC; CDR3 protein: CASSPSRGETQYF
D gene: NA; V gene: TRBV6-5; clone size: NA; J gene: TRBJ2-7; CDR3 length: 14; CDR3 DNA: TGTGCCAGCAGTTACAGGTCTCAGGGCCACGAGCAGTACTTC; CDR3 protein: CASSYRSQGHEQYF
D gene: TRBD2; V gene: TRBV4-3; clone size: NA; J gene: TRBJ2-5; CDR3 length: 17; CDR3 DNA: TGCGCCAGCAGCCAAGGGACTAGCGGGGCTGCGTGGGAGACCCAGTACTTC; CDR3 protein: CASSQGTSGAAWETQYF
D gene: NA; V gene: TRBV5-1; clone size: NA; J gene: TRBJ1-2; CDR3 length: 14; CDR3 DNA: TGCGCCAGCAGCTTGGACGCCCGCAGGGATGGCTACACCTTC; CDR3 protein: CASSLDARRDGYTF
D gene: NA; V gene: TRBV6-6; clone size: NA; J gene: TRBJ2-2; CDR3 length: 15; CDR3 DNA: TGTGCCAGCAGTTTTAACAGGGCGGGAGCCGGGGAGCTGTTTTTT; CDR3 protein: CASSFNRAGAGELFF
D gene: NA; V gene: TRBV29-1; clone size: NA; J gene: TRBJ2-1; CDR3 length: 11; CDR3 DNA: TGCAGCGTTGATAGCTACAATGAGCAGTTCTTC; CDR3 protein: CSVDSYNEQFF
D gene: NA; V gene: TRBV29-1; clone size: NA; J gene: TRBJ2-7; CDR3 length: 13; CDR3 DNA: TGCAGCGTTGAAGGTGATACCTCCTACGAGCAGTACTTC; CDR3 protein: CSVEGDTSYEQYF
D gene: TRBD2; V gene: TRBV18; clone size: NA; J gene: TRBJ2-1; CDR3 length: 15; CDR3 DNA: TGTGCCAGCTCACCCGGGACTAGCGGCTACAATGAGCAGTTCTTC; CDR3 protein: CASSPGTSGYNEQFF
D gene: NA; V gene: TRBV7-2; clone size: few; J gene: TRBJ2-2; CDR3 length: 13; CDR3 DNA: TGTGCCAGCAGCCTTCGGGAGAACGGGGAGCTGTTTTTT; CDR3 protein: CASSLRENGELFF
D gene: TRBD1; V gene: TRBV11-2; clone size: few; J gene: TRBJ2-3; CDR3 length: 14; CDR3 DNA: TGTGCCAGCAGCTCACAGGGGGCCACAGATACGCAGTATTTT; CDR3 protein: CASSSQGATDTQYF
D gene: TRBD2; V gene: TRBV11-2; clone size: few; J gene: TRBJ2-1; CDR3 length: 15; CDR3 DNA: TGTGCCAGCAGCTTAGAGGGCGGGGGGAGAAGTGAGCAGTTCTTC; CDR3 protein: CASSLEGGGRSEQFF
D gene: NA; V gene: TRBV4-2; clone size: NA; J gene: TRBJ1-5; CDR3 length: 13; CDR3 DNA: TGTGCCAGCAGCCAAGATACGGGTCAGCCCCAGCATTTT; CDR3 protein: CASSQDTGQPQHF
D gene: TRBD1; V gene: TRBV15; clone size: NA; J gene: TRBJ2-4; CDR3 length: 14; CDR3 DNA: TGTGCCACCAGCACCCGGACAGGGGGTGCCATTCAGTACTTC; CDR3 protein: CATSTRTGGAIQYF
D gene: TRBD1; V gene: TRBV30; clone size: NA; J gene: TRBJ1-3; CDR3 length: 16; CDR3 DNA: TGTGCCTGGAGTGTGCTGGGACAGATTTCTGGAAACACCATATATTTT; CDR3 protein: CAWSVLGQISGNTIYF
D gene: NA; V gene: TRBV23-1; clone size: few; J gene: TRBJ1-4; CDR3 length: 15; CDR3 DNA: TGCGCCAGCAACGGTAGAGGGGGGGTTAATGAAAAACTGTTTTTT; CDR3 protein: CASNGRGGVNEKLFF
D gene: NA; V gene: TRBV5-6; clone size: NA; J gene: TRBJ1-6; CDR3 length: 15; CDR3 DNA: TGTGCCAGCAGCTTGAGCCGGGTTGGTAATTCACCCCTCCACTTT; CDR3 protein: CASSLSRVGNSPLHF
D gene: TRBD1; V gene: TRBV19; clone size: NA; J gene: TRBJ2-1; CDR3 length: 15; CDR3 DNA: TGTGCCAGTAGGTTGGACAGGGCATCAATCAATGAGCAGTTCTTC; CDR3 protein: CASRLDRASINEQFF
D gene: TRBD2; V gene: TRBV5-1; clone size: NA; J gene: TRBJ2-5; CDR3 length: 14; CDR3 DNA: TGCGCCAGCAGCGATACTAGCGGCGAAGAGACCCAGTACTTC; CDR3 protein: CASSDTSGEETQYF
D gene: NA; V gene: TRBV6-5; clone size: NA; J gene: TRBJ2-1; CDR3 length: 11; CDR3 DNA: TGTGCCAGCAGTCCAGGGGTTGAGCAGTTCTTC; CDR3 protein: CASSPGVEQFF
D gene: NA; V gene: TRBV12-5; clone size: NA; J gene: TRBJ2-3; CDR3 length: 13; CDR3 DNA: TGTGCTAGTGGCGCAGGGGCGAGAGATACGCAGTATTTT; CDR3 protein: CASGAGARDTQYF
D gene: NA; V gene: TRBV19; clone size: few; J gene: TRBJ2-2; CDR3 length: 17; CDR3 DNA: TGTGCCAGTAGTATAGGCTTTGGCGGAACGAACACCGGGGAGCTGTTTTTT; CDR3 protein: CASSIGFGGTNTGELFF
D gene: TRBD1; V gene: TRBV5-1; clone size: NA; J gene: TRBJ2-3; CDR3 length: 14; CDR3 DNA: TGCGCCAGCAGCCGGACAGGGGCGCCCGATACGCAGTATTTT; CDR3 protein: CASSRTGAPDTQYF